This is a list of T cell receptor beta chains from one sample in a study of blood T cell repertoires in COVID-19. The repertoire was sequenced with immunoSEQ multiplex PCR; TCRdb's copy has only in-frame clones and lacks some. The data hold approximately 200,000 clones, with about 80% observed a single time. Specimen: peripheral blood. The origin of the receptors is a woman of 80 years or more with COVID-19, enrolled during active disease. Both conserved end residues are part of each CDR3. The D gene is left open where the match is weak. Clone size is shown for a subset of rows, as once, few, many or a class of expanded clone.

j_gene | abundance | d_gene | v_gene | CDR3nt | CDR3aa
TRBJ1-5 | - | - | TRBV10-3 | TGTGCCATCAATAACCTTGCAGGTCAGCCCCAGCATTTT | CAINNLAGQPQHF
TRBJ1-2 | once | - | TRBV7-9 | TGTGCCAGCAGCCTTAACTATGGCTACACCTTC | CASSLNYGYTF
TRBJ1-1 | - | - | TRBV4-1 | TGCGCCAGCAGCCAAGATAGAGACACTGAAGCTTTCTTT | CASSQDRDTEAFF
TRBJ2-1 | - | - | TRBV6-5 | TGTGCCAGCACCGAAGGTCGGGGGTACAATGAGCAGTTCTTC | CASTEGRGYNEQFF
TRBJ2-7 | - | - | TRBV7-8 | TGTGCCAGCAGCTATGACAGCGCAACCTACGAGCAGTACTTC | CASSYDSATYEQYF
TRBJ1-5 | - | - | TRBV9 | TGTGCCAGCAGCCCTCGGTCGGGCAATCAGCCCCAGCATTTT | CASSPRSGNQPQHF
TRBJ1-1 | - | - | TRBV5-6 | TGTGCCAGCACCCGTGGTCCAGGCGGAGGCACTGAAGCTTTCTTT | CASTRGPGGGTEAFF
TRBJ2-2 | - | - | TRBV11-3 | TGTGCCAGCAGCCGGCAGGGGCCCGGGGAGCTGTTTTTT | CASSRQGPGELFF
TRBJ1-1 | - | - | TRBV2 | TGTGCCGACACGAAGGGAGACACTGAAGCTTTCTTT | CADTKGDTEAFF
TRBJ2-1 | - | - | TRBV12-5 | TGTGCTAGTGGTCCGATACTGGGGCGGGGGCTTTACAATGAGCAGTTCTTC | CASGPILGRGLYNEQFF
TRBJ2-3 | - | - | TRBV9 | TGTGCCAGCAGCGTGGCGGCGGGCCTCACAGATACGCAGTATTTT | CASSVAAGLTDTQYF
TRBJ2-3 | - | TRBD1 | TRBV6-5 | TGTGCCAGCAGCGGACAGGGGGTTACAGATACGCAGTATTTT | CASSGQGVTDTQYF